Each of the 13 T cell receptor beta chains below was sequenced from the same sample in a study of beta chain features in type 1 diabetes. Study findings and constraints: Across all four CD4+ subsets, people with type 1 diabetes showed modestly shorter TCRB CDR3s.

Expressed TCRB transcripts were sequenced after all isolated RNA was converted to cDNA. Using immunoSEQ multiplex PCR, the repertoire was profiled, and TCRdb retains in-frame clones only, with some absent. This sample has a few hundred thousand clones, with roughly 13% found just once. No cognate antigen is known for these TCRs. Sequences were obtained from naive CD4+ T cells from blood. All receptors derive from a man under 40 with type 1 diabetes.

This clone has more than one count but fewer than ten. V gene TRBV30 combines with J gene TRBJ1-2; D is perhaps TRBD1 (6 bases). V was cut by 3 bases and J by 1 base, with 12 bases left in between. The germline gives CDR1 GTSNPN, CDR2 SVGIG (reference sequence). This CDR3 region has 14 residues. In DNA, the CDR3 is TGTGCCTGGAGGCAGGGGCCAGATAACTATGGCTACACCTTC. Translating it yields CAWRQGPDNYGYTF.

The chain is built from TRBV6-1 and TRBJ1-2; D gene ambiguous. CDR1 MNHNS and CDR2 SASEGT come from the germline V gene. The germline V and J ends were trimmed by 3 bases and 4 bases, with 9 bases remaining between them. The CDR3 covers 13 residues. CDR3 DNA: TGTGCCAGCAGTGATTACAGCCCCTATGGCTACACCTTC. Protein: CASSDYSPYGYTF.

The gene calls are TRBV28 and TRBJ2-5; D call uncertain. The CDR3 loop spans 11 amino acids. Trimming removed 2 bases at V and 14 bases at J, with 12 bases between. Germline V gene sequence: CDR1 MDHEN, CDR2 SYDVKM. CDR3 protein: CASSLEHLDYF. The CDR3 DNA sequence: TGTGCCAGCAGTTTAGAACACCTCGATTACTTC.

This clone was detected a few times. One end of the junction varies from germline; a read error may be responsible. The genes are TRBV4-1 and TRBJ2-3, with a weak D call TRBD1 (5 bases). Germline V gene data show CDR1 as MGHRA and CDR2 as YSYEKL. The CDR3 runs to 12 residues. CDR3 loop: CASSPGQDTQYF. The CDR3 nucleotides are TGTGCCAGCAGCCCCGGACAAGATACGCAGTATTTT.

This clone was counted only a few times. The chain combines TRBV30 with TRBJ2-4; maybe TRBD1 (6 bases). The CDR3 is 14 amino acids. Deletions cut 1 base from V and 2 bases from J, with 9 bases between. CDR1 is GTSNPN, CDR2 SVGIG, per germline (reference sequence). Here the CDR3 reads CAWSAGTTKNIQYF. CDR3 nucleotide sequence: TGTGCCTGGAGTGCCGGGACAACCAAAAACATTCAGTACTTC.

The chain is built from TRBV5-1 and TRBJ1-2; D possibly corresponds to TRBD1 (6 bases). V was shortened by 2 bases and J by 6 bases, with 8 bases between the two germline ends. This CDR3 region has 12 residues. Looked up from germline, CDR1 is SGHRS and CDR2 is YFSETQ. CDR3 loop: CASSFEGDGYTF. CDR3 nucleotide sequence: TGCGCCAGCAGCTTCGAGGGGGATGGCTACACCTTC.

This clone came up a few times. As DNA, the CDR3 is TGTGCCTGGAGTCACGGGTGGGATGGCTACACCTTC. This sequence encodes CAWSHGWDGYTF. The chain recombines TRBV30 with TRBJ1-2; D is unclear. V lost 2 bases and J 6 bases, leaving 10 bases between the germline ends. The germline CDR1 and CDR2 sequences are GTSNPN and SVGIG (reference sequence). The CDR3 is made up of 12 amino acids.

This clone showed up just a few times. The V call is TRBV5-8, the J call TRBJ1-5, with D possibly matching TRBD1 (6 bases). The CDR3 consists of 19 residues. In germline, CDR1 is SGHTS, CDR2 YDEGEE. V lost 4 bases and J lost 0, with 23 bases in between. The CDR3 region has the DNA TGTGCCAGCAGCGGCTACGGACAGAGTACAGCGGATAGCAATCAGCCCCAGCATTTT. Protein product: CASSGYGQSTADSNQPQHF.

This clone was detected a few times. V is TRBV6-6 and J is TRBJ1-5, with TRBD1 as a possible D gene (6 bases). The length of the CDR3 is 16 residues. The V gene lost 6 bases and the J gene lost 1 base, with 16 bases spanning the gap. CDR1 MNHNY and CDR2 SVGAGI come from the germline V gene (reference sequence). As DNA, the CDR3 is TGTGCCAGCAGGAGATCACAGGGCGGGAGCAATCAGCCCCAGCATTTT. This gives the protein CASRRSQGGSNQPQHF.

The chain employs TRBV4-2 and TRBJ2-3; D may be TRBD1 (6 bases). Germline CDR1 reads LGHNA; CDR2 reads YNFKEQ. The length of the CDR3 is 18 residues. The ends were cut back, 4 bases at V and 4 bases at J, with 24 bases in the middle. The CDR3 nucleotides read TGTGCCAGCAGCCTCCGACCACCGGGACACCACGTCCCAGATACGCAGTATTTT. Encoded protein: CASSLRPPGHHVPDTQYF.

CDR3: CASSESTGGWTEAFF. CDR3 DNA sequence: TGTGCCAGCAGTGAGTCGACAGGTGGGTGGACTGAAGCTTTCTTT. The V and J genes are TRBV25-1 and TRBJ1-1, with D possibly TRBD1 on 6 matching bases. With 3 bases removed from V and 5 bases from J, the gap between germline ends came to 16 bases. The CDR3 runs to 15 residues. Germline assignment: CDR1 MGHDK and CDR2 SYGVNS.

The chain uses TRBV4-1 and TRBJ2-1; possibly TRBD2 for D (5 bases). The ends were cut back, 3 bases at V and 0 bases at J, with 12 bases in the middle. This CDR3 contains 16 residues. CDR1 is MGHRA, CDR2 YSYEKL, per germline. The CDR3 DNA reads as TGCGCCAGCAGCCAGGACTTAGGAGTCTCCTACAATGAGCAGTTCTTC. Translating gives CASSQDLGVSYNEQFF.

This clone was seen a handful of times. The chain is built from TRBV11-2 and TRBJ2-5; perhaps TRBD1 as D (5 bases). V was cut by 3 bases and J by 2 bases, with 10 bases left in between. The germline gives CDR1 SGHAT, CDR2 FQNNGV. This CDR3 contains 14 residues. The CDR3 coding sequence is TGTGCCAGCAGCTTCCGACAGTTTCAAGAGACCCAGTACTTC. Translating gives CASSFRQFQETQYF.